The rows below give T cell receptor beta chains drawn from one sample of a study of read filtering for tumor transcriptome and immune sequencing. TCRdb re-analysed the reads in MiXCR, keeping a single row per CDR3 protein. The repertoire has about 57,000 distinct CDR3 sequences, over 11% of them found once; the top ten carry 45% to 50%. The sequencing input was a population of CD138-negative cells sorted from bone marrow. The receptors shown here come from a donor aged 40 or older with multiple myeloma. CDR3s include the opening cysteine and the closing phenylalanine or tryptophan. A D gene is named only where the DNA matches it firmly. Not all rows give a size; the values are once, few, many and, for expanded clones, a class.

size: many; J: TRBJ2-1; D: TRBD2; V: TRBV14; DNA: TGTGCCAGCAGCTATGTCGAGAAGCGGGGGGACAATGAGCAGTTCTTC; CDR3: CASSYVEKRGDNEQFF
size: many; J: TRBJ2-1; D: TRBD2; V: TRBV5-1; DNA: TGCGCCAGCAGCACCGCCGGGACTAACTACAATGAGCAGTTCTTC; CDR3: CASSTAGTNYNEQFF
size: -; J: TRBJ2-2; D: -; V: TRBV20-1; DNA: TGCAGTGCTAGAGATCTCAACGGAAAGAGACAGGTTAACACCGGGGAGCTGTTTTTT; CDR3: CSARDLNGKRQVNTGELFF
size: many; J: TRBJ2-1; D: -; V: TRBV7-3; DNA: TGTGCCAGCAGCTTTCGGCGGGACCCCTCCTACAATGAGCAGTTCTTC; CDR3: CASSFRRDPSYNEQFF
size: -; J: TRBJ2-3; D: TRBD1; V: TRBV6-2/TRBV6-3; DNA: TGTGCCAGCAACGGACAGGGGGCTTCAGATACGCAGTATTTT; CDR3: CASNGQGASDTQYF
size: few; J: TRBJ2-5; D: -; V: TRBV9; DNA: TGTGCCAGCAGCGCGGGGCAAGAGACCCAGTACTTC; CDR3: CASSAGQETQYF
size: -; J: TRBJ2-7; D: TRBD2; V: TRBV7-3; DNA: TGTGCCAGCAGCTTATGGTTAGGCGGGAGGGCGAGCTACGAGCAGTACTTC; CDR3: CASSLWLGGRASYEQYF
size: many; J: TRBJ1-2; D: -; V: TRBV20-1; DNA: TGCAGTGCTAGAGCGGGCACGTATGGCTACACCTTC; CDR3: CSARAGTYGYTF
size: few; J: TRBJ2-1; D: -; V: TRBV21-1; DNA: TGTGCCAGCAGCATGGCAGCTCCATCCTACAATGAGCAGTTCTTC; CDR3: CASSMAAPSYNEQFF
size: many; J: TRBJ1-2; D: -; V: TRBV6-5; DNA: TGTGCCAGCAGTCCTACAGGGAACTATGGCTACACCTTC; CDR3: CASSPTGNYGYTF
size: many; J: TRBJ1-5; D: -; V: TRBV10-3; DNA: TGTGCCATCTCCCCGCGGGACAGCAATCAGCCCCAGCATTTT; CDR3: CAISPRDSNQPQHF
size: many; J: TRBJ1-5; D: -; V: TRBV20-1; DNA: TGCAGTGCGGGCGGGGTTAGCAATCAGCCCCAGCATTTT; CDR3: CSAGGVSNQPQHF
size: few; J: TRBJ2-1; D: TRBD1; V: TRBV20-1; DNA: TGCAGTGCTGGAGCCACGACAGGGGGCCCCTACAATGAGCAGTTCTTC; CDR3: CSAGATTGGPYNEQFF
size: many; J: TRBJ2-7; D: TRBD1; V: TRBV4-3; DNA: TGCGCCAGCAGCCAAGTTCTTGGGGACAGGGACTACGAGCAGTACTTC; CDR3: CASSQVLGDRDYEQYF
size: many; J: TRBJ1-1; D: -; V: TRBV4-2; DNA: TGTGCCAGCAGCGGGGACGGGGGGAACACTGAAGCTTTCTTT; CDR3: CASSGDGGNTEAFF
size: many; J: TRBJ2-7; D: TRBD1; V: TRBV7-9; DNA: TGTGCCAGCAGCCTAGCGACAGGGGCTACCTACGAGCAGTACTTC; CDR3: CASSLATGATYEQYF
size: many; J: TRBJ2-1; D: TRBD2; V: TRBV6-2/TRBV6-3; DNA: TGTGCCAGCAATCCCCCTAGCGGGAGTTGGAATGAGCAGTTCTTC; CDR3: CASNPPSGSWNEQFF
size: few; J: TRBJ2-7; D: TRBD1; V: TRBV19; DNA: TGTGCCAGTAGTAGACCTGACAGGGACGAGCAGTACTTC; CDR3: CASSRPDRDEQYF
size: many; J: TRBJ2-1; D: TRBD2; V: TRBV5-1; DNA: TGCGCCAGCAGCCTACGGACTAGCGGGCTTACTTCCTACAATGAGCAGTTCTTC; CDR3: CASSLRTSGLTSYNEQFF
size: many; J: TRBJ1-6; D: -; V: TRBV20-1; DNA: TGCAGTGCTAGCGTGTCGGCCACCTCACCCCTCCACTTT; CDR3: CSASVSATSPLHF
size: few; J: TRBJ1-1; D: -; V: TRBV21-1; DNA: TGTGCCAGCAGCAACCAAGGACACATGAACACTGAAGCTTTCTTT; CDR3: CASSNQGHMNTEAFF
size: many; J: TRBJ1-6; D: TRBD1; V: TRBV7-3; DNA: TGTGCCAGCAGCTTAACCGGGACAGTGAATTCACCCCTCCACTTT; CDR3: CASSLTGTVNSPLHF
size: many; J: TRBJ2-4; D: -; V: TRBV5-5; DNA: TGTGCCAGCAGCTTGGACCCAGGGCTCTTAGCCAAAAACATTCAGTACTTC; CDR3: CASSLDPGLLAKNIQYF
size: -; J: TRBJ2-1; D: -; V: TRBV11-3; DNA: TGTGCCTGCAGCCCGCGGCAGGGGAATGAGCAGTTCTTC; CDR3: CACSPRQGNEQFF
size: -; J: TRBJ2-3; D: -; V: TRBV5-1; DNA: TGCGCCAGCAGCCCGCCGGGGGGCTCTAGCACAGATACGCAGTATTTT; CDR3: CASSPPGGSSTDTQYF
size: many; J: TRBJ2-7; D: TRBD2; V: TRBV2; DNA: TGTGCCAGCGGACTAGCGGGAGTTCCCTACGAGCAGTACTTC; CDR3: CASGLAGVPYEQYF
size: -; J: TRBJ2-5; D: -; V: TRBV11-2; DNA: TGTGCCAGCAGCTTAGTAGTTTTTGGGGATGCGGAGACCCAGTACTTC; CDR3: CASSLVVFGDAETQYF
size: many; J: TRBJ1-1; D: -; V: TRBV7-2; DNA: TGTGCCAGCAGCTTAGTAGGCAGGGGTACGGGCACTGAAGCTTTCTTT; CDR3: CASSLVGRGTGTEAFF
size: -; J: TRBJ2-1; D: -; V: TRBV27; DNA: TGTGCCAGCAGTTTCCGCGGATCCTACAGTGAGCAGTTCTTC; CDR3: CASSFRGSYSEQFF